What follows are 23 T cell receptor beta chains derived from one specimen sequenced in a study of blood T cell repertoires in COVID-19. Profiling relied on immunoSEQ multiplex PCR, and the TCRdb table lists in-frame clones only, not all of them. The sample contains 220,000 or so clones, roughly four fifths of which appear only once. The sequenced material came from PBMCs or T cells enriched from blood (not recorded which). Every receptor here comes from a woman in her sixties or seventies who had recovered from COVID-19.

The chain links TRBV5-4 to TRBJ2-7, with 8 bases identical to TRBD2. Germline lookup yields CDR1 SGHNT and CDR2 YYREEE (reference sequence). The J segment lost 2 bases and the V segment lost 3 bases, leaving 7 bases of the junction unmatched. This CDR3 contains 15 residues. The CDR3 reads CASSWGGAGAYEQYF. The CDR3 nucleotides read TGTGCCAGCAGCTGGGGAGGAGCGGGAGCCTACGAGCAGTACTTC.

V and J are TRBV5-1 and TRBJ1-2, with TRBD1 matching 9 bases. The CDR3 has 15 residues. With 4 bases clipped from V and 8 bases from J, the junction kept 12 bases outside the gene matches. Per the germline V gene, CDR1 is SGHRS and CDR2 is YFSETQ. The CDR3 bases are TGCGCCAGCAGCAACCGGGACAGGGAATCGGGAGGCTACACCTTC. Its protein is CASSNRDRESGGYTF.

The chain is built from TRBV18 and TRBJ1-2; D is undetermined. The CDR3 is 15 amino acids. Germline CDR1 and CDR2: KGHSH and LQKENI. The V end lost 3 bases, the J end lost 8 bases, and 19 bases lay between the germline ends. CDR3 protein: CASSPIHETPGGYTF. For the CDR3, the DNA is TGTGCCAGCTCACCCATCCACGAGACCCCCGGGGGCTACACCTTC.

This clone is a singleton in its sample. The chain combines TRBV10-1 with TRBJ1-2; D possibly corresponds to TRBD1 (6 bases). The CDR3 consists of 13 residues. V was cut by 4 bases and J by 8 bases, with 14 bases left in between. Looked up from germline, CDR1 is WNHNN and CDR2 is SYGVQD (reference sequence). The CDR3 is CASSGPRGQGYTF. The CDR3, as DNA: TGCGCCAGCAGTGGACCCAGGGGTCAAGGCTACACCTTC.

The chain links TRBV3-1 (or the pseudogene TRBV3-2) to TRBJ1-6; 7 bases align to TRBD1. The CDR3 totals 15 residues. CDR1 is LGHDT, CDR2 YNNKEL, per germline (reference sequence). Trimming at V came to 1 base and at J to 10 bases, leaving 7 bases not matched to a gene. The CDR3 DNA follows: TGTGCCAGCAGCCAAGGGACAGGAGTCTACTCACCCCTCCACTTT. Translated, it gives CASSQGTGVYSPLHF.

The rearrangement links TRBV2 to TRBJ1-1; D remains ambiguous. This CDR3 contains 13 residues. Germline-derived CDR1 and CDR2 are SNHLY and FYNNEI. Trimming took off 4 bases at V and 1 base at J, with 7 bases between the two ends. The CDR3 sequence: CASSVSRNTEAFF. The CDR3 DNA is TGTGCCAGCAGTGTTTCCAGGAACACTGAAGCTTTCTTT. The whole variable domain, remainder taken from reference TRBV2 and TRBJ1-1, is EPEVTQTPSHQVTQMGQEVILRCVPISNHLYFYWYRQILGQKVEFLVSFYNNEISEKSEIFDDQFSVERPDGSNFTLKIRSTKLEDSAMYFCASSVSRNTEAFFGQGTRLTVV.

The CDR3 DNA is TGTGCCAGCAGCCAAGATCGCGCCCGCACAGATACGCAGTATTTT. It yields the protein CASSQDRARTDTQYF. The chain employs TRBV3-1 (or the pseudogene TRBV3-2) and TRBJ2-3; no clear D gene. V was clipped by 0 bases and J by 1 base, with 8 bases between them. Germline V gene sequence: CDR1 LGHDT, CDR2 YNNKEL (reference sequence). CDR3 length: 15 residues.

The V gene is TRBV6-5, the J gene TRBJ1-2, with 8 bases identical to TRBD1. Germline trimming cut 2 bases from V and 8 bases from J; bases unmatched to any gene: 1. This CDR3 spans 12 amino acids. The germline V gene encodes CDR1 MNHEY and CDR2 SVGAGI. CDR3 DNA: TGTGCCAGCAGTTACGGGGACAGGGGCTACACCTTC. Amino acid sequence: CASSYGDRGYTF.

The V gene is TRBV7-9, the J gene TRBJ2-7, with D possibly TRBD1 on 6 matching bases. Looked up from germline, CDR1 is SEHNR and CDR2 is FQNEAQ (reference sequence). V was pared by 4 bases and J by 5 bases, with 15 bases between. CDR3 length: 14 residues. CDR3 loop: CASSSGSQGDEQYF. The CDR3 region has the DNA TGTGCCAGCAGCTCCGGCTCACAGGGTGACGAGCAGTACTTC.

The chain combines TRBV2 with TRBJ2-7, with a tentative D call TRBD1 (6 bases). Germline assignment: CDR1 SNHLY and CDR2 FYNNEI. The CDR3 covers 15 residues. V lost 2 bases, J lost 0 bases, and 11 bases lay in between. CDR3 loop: CASSETGMSSYEQYF. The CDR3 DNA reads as TGTGCCAGCAGTGAAACAGGGATGAGCTCCTACGAGCAGTACTTC.

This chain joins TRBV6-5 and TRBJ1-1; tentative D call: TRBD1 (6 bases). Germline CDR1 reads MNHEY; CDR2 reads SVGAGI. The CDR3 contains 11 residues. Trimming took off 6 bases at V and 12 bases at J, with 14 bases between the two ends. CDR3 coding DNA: TGTGCCAGCAGCTATGGGACATCTACTTTCTTT. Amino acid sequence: CASSYGTSTFF.

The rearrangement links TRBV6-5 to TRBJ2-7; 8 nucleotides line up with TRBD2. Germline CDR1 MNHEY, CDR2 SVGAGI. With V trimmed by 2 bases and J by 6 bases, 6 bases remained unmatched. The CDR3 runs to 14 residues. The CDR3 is CASSYPGGGGEQYF. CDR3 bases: TGTGCCAGCAGTTACCCGGGAGGGGGAGGCGAGCAGTACTTC.

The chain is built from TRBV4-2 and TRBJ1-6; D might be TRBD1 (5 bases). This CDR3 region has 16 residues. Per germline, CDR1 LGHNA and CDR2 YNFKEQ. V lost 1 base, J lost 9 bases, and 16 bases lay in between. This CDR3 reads CASSQGWQGWFSPLHF. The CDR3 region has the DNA TGTGCCAGCAGCCAAGGATGGCAGGGATGGTTTTCACCCCTCCACTTT.

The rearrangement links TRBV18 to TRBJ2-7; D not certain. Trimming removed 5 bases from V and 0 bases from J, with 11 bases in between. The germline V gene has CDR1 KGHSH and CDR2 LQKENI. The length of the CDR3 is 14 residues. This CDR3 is CASSVLGGSYEQYF. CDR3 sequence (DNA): TGTGCCAGCTCAGTTTTAGGCGGCTCCTACGAGCAGTACTTC.

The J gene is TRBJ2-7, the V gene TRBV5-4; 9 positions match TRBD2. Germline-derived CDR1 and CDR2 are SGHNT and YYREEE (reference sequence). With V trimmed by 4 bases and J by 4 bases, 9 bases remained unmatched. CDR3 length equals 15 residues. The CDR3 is CASSDRGTSSYEQYF. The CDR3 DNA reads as TGTGCCAGCAGCGACCGGGGGACTAGCTCTTACGAGCAGTACTTC.

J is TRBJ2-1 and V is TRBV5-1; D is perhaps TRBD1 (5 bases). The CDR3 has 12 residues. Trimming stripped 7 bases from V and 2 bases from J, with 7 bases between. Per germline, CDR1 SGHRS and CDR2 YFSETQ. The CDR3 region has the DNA TGCGCCAGCCTAGGGGCCTACAATGAGCAGTTCTTC. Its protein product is CASLGAYNEQFF.

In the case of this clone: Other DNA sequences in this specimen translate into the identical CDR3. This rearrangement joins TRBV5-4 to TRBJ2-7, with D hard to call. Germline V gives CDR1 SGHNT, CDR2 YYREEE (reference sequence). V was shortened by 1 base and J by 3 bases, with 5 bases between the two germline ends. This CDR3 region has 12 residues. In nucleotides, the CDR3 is TGTGCCAGCAGCTTGCCAGGCTACGAGCAGTACTTC. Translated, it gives CASSLPGYEQYF.

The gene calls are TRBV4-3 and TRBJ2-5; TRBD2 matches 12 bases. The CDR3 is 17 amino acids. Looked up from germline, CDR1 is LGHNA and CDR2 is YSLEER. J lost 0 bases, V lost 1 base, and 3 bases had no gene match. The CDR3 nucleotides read TGCGCCAGCAGCCAAGGGCTAGCGGGGGGGTACCAAGAGACCCAGTACTTC. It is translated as CASSQGLAGGYQETQYF.

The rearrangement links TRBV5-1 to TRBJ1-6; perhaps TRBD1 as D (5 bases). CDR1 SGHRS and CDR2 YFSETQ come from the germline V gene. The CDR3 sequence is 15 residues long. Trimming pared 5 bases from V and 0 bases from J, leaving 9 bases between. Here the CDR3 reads CASRQASSYNSPLHF. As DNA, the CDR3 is TGCGCCAGCAGACAGGCCAGCTCCTATAATTCACCCCTCCACTTT.

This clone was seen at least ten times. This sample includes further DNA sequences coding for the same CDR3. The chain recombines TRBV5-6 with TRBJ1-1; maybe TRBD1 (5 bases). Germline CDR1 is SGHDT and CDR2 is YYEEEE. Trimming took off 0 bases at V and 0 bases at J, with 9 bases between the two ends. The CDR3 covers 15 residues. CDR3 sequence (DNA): TGTGCCAGCAGCTTGGTAGGCAGGGTGAACACTGAAGCTTTCTTT. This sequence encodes CASSLVGRVNTEAFF.

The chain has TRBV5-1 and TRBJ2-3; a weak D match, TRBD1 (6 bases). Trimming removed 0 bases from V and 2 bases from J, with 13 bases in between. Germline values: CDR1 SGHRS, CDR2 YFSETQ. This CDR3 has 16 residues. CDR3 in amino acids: CASSLAGLGATDTQYF. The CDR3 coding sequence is TGCGCCAGCAGCTTGGCGGGGCTGGGGGCCACAGATACGCAGTATTTT.

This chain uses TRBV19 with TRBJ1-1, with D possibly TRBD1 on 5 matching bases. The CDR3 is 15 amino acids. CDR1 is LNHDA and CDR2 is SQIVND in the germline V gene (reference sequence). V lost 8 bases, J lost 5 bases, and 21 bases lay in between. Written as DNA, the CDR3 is TGTGCCAGTGGGACTTCGGGGCTCGAAACTACTGAAGCTTTCTTT. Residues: CASGTSGLETTEAFF. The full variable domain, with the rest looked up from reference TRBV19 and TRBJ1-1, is DGGITQSPKYLFRKEGQNVTLSCEQNLNHDAMYWYRQDPGQGLRLIYYSQIVNDFQKGDIAEGYSVSREKKESFPLTVTSAQKNPTAFYLCASGTSGLETTEAFFGQGTRLTVV.

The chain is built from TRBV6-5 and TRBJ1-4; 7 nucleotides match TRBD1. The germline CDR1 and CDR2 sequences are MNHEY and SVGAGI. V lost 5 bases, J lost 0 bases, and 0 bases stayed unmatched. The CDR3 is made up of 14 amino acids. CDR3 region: CASSRGPTNEKLFF. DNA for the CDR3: TGTGCCAGCAGTAGGGGGCCAACTAATGAAAAACTGTTTTTT.